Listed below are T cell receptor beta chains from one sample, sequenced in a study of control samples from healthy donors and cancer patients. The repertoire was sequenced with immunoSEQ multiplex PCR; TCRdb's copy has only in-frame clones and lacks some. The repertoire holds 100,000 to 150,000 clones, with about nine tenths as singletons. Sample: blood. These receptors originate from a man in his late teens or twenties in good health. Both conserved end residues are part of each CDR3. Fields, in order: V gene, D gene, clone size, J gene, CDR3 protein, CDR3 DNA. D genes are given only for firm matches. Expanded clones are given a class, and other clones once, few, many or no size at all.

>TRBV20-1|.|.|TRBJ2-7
CSAPYGNEQYF
TGCAGTGCTCCGTACGGAAACGAGCAGTACTTC
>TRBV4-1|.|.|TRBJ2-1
CASSHSRLDSEQFF
TGCGCCAGCAGCCATTCACGACTCGACAGTGAGCAGTTCTTC
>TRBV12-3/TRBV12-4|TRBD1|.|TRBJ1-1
CASSLQGAEAFF
TGTGCCAGCAGTTTACAGGGGGCTGAAGCTTTCTTT
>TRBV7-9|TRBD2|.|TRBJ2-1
CASSLLLAEQFF
TGTGCCAGCAGCCTACTACTAGCGGAGCAGTTCTTC
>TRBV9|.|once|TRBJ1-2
CASSRFDYGYTF
TGTGCCAGCAGCCGTTTCGACTATGGCTACACCTTC
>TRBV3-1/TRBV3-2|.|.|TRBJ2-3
CASGRTTSSTDTQYF
TGTGCCAGCGGCAGAACGACATCGAGCACAGATACGCAGTATTTT
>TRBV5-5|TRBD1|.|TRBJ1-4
CASSSGQTEKLFF
TGTGCCAGCAGCTCGGGACAGACTGAAAAACTGTTTTTT
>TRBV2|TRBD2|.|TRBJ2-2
CASSETLRRGKLDTGELFF
TGTGCCAGCAGTGAAACGTTACGGCGGGGGAAACTGGACACCGGGGAGCTGTTTTTT
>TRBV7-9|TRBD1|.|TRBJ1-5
CASSSRQGEAQHF
TGTGCCAGCAGCAGTAGACAGGGAGAAGCCCAGCATTTT
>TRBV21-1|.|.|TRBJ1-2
CASSKTPSAAGTWTNYGYTF
TGTGCCAGCAGCAAAACCCCCTCAGCGGCAGGGACATGGACTAACTATGGCTACACCTTC
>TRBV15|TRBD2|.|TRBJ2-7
CATSRDQGEGEQYF
TGTGCCACCAGCAGAGATCAAGGGGAGGGCGAGCAGTACTTC
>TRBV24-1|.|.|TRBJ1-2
CATSDRGVNYGYTF
TGTGCCACCAGTGACCGAGGGGTTAACTATGGCTACACCTTC
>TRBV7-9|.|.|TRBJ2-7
CASSPRDHLYEQYF
TGTGCCAGCAGCCCGAGGGACCACCTCTACGAGCAGTACTTC
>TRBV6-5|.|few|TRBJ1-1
CASSPEYRVGTEAFF
TGTGCCAGCAGCCCCGAATACAGGGTGGGCACTGAAGCTTTCTTT
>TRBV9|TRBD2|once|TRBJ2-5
CASSLGLAEQETQYF
TGTGCCAGCAGCTTGGGACTAGCGGAACAAGAGACCCAGTACTTC
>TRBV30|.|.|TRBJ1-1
CAWSVRGGNTEAFF
TGTGCCTGGAGTGTACGGGGGGGAAACACTGAAGCTTTCTTT
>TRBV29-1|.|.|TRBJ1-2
CSVEEGRDLWFDGYTF
TGCAGCGTTGAAGAGGGCCGGGACCTTTGGTTTGATGGCTACACCTTC
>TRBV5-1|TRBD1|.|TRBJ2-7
CASRPYGTGGNEQYF
TGCGCCAGCAGACCCTATGGGACAGGGGGCAACGAGCAGTACTTC
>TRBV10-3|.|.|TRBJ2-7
CAISDQGYEQYF
TGTGCCATCAGCGACCAGGGATACGAGCAGTACTTC
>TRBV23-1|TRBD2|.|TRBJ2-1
CASTMGTSGGKNYNEQFF
TGCGCCAGTACGATGGGGACTAGCGGGGGAAAAAACTACAATGAGCAGTTCTTC
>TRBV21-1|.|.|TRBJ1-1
CASSKEGLGGVTEAFF
TGTGCCAGCAGCAAAGAGGGGCTTGGTGGGGTCACTGAAGCTTTCTTT
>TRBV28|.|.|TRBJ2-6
CASAWAGANVLTF
TGTGCCAGCGCCTGGGCTGGGGCCAACGTCCTGACTTTC
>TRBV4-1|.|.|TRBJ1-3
CASSQVGMRVSGGNTIYF
TGCGCCAGCAGCCAAGTCGGCATGAGGGTTTCAGGAGGAAACACCATATATTTT
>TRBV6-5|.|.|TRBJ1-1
CASSRQLNTEAFF
TGTGCCAGCAGTCGACAGCTGAACACTGAAGCTTTCTTT
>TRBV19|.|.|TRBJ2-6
CASSEVPSGANVLTF
TGTGCCAGTAGTGAGGTGCCGTCTGGGGCCAACGTCCTGACTTTC
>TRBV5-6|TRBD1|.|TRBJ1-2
CASSLGQEYGYTF
TGTGCCAGCAGCCTGGGACAGGAATATGGCTACACCTTC
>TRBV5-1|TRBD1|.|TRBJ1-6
CATRQGSSPLHF
TGCGCCACCAGACAGGGAAGTTCACCCCTCCACTTT
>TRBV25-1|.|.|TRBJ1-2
CASSEQGRNNYGYTF
TGTGCCAGCAGTGAGCAGGGAAGAAATAACTATGGCTACACCTTC
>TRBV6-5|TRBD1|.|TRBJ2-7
CASRSTGGLEQYF
TGTGCCAGCAGGTCGACAGGGGGCCTCGAGCAGTACTTC
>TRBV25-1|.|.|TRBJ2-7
CASSEHRKGTYEQYF
TGTGCCAGCAGTGAGCACAGGAAGGGGACCTACGAGCAGTACTTC
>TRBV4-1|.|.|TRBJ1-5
CASSQQGSNQPQHF
TGCGCCAGCAGCCAACAGGGCAGCAATCAGCCCCAGCATTTT
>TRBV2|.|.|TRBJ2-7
CASSEGSPVDEQYF
TGTGCCAGCAGTGAGGGTTCCCCGGTCGACGAGCAGTACTTC
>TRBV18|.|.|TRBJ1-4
CASNGGSGEKLFF
TGTGCCAGCAACGGGGGATCTGGGGAAAAACTGTTTTTT
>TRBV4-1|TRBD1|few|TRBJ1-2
CASSQTGNRRGYTF
TGCGCCAGCAGCCAGACAGGGAATCGGCGTGGCTACACCTTC
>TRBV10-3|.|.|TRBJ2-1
CAISDVPPDRFPEQFF
TGTGCCATCAGTGATGTACCACCGGACAGATTCCCTGAGCAGTTCTTC
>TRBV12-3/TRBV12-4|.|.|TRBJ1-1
CASSSRNTEAFF
TGTGCCAGCAGTTCACGCAACACTGAAGCTTTCTTT
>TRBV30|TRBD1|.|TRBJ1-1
CAWSVRPPERQGASGTEAFF
TGTGCCTGGAGTGTAAGGCCGCCCGAAAGACAGGGGGCCTCGGGCACTGAAGCTTTCTTT
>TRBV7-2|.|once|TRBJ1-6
CASSLGRGSYNSPLHF
TGTGCCAGCAGCTTGGGGCGAGGGTCCTATAATTCACCCCTCCACTTT
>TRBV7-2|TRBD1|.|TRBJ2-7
CASSPDRTTYEQYF
TGTGCCAGCAGCCCGGACAGGACCACCTACGAGCAGTACTTC
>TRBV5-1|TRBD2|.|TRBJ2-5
CASNNRAGGHQETQYF
TGCGCCAGCAATAACCGAGCGGGGGGCCACCAAGAGACCCAGTACTTC
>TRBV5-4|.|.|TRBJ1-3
CASGLLGNTIYF
TGTGCCAGCGGGCTTCTTGGAAACACCATATATTTT
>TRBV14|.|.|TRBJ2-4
CASSQTVFRGRSKNIQYF
TGTGCCAGCAGCCAAACTGTATTTAGGGGCCGGTCCAAAAACATTCAGTACTTC
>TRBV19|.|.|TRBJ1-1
CATVPGATRGTEAFF
TGTGCCACAGTCCCGGGGGCTACGAGAGGTACTGAAGCTTTCTTT
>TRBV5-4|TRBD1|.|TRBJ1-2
CASSLGTDLGYTF
TGTGCCAGCAGCCTCGGGACAGATCTTGGCTACACCTTC
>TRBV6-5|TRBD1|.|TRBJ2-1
CASTRTGDLNEQFF
TGTGCCAGCACCCGGACAGGGGACCTCAATGAGCAGTTCTTC
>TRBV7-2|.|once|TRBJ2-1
CASSLFTRGNEQFF
TGTGCCAGCAGCTTATTTACTAGGGGGAATGAGCAGTTCTTC
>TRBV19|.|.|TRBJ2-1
CASSPRAEGVHNEQFF
TGTGCCAGTAGTCCCAGGGCCGAGGGGGTCCACAATGAGCAGTTCTTC
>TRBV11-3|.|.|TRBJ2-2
CASSRNLGGWNTGELFF
TGTGCCAGCAGCCGAAATCTTGGGGGCTGGAACACCGGGGAGCTGTTTTTT
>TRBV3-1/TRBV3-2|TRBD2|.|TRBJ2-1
CASSHALAGGRHEQFF
TGTGCCAGCAGCCATGCCCTAGCGGGGGGGCGGCATGAGCAGTTCTTC
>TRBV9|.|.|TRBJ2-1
CASSVAHWDNEQFF
TGTGCCAGCAGCGTAGCTCATTGGGACAATGAGCAGTTCTTC
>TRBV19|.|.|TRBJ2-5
CASGLGGETQYF
TGTGCCAGTGGATTGGGCGGAGAGACCCAGTACTTC
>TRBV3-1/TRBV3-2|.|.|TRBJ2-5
CASSLRGTQYF
TGTGCCAGCAGCTTAAGGGGGACCCAGTACTTC
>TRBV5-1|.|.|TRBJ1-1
CASGSGWGVTEAFF
TGCGCCAGCGGGTCCGGGTGGGGAGTCACTGAAGCTTTCTTT
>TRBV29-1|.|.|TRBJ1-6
CSVGEGLDSPLHF
TGCAGCGTTGGCGAGGGGCTGGATTCACCCCTCCACTTT